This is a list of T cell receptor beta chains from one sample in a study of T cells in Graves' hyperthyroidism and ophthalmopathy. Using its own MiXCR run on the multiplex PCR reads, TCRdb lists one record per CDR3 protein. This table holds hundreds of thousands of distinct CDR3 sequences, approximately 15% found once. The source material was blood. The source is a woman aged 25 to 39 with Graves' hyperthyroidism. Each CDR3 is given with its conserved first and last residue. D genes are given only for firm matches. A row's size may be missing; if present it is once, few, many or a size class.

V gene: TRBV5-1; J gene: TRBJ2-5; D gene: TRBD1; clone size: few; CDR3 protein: CASSPGTERTQYF; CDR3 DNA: TGCGCCAGCAGCCCAGGGACAGAGAGGACCCAGTACTTC
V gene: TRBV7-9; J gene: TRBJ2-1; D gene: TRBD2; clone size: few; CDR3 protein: CASRKGTSGYNEQFF; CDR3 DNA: TGTGCCAGCAGGAAGGGGACTAGCGGGTACAATGAGCAGTTCTTC
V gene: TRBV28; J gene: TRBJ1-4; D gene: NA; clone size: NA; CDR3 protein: CASSLSLSGEKLFF; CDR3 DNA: TGTGCCAGCAGTCTCTCACTATCGGGTGAAAAACTGTTTTTT
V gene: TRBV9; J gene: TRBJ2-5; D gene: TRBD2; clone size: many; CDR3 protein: CASSVDLAGGWETQYF; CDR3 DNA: TGTGCCAGCAGCGTAGATCTAGCGGGAGGTTGGGAGACCCAGTACTTC
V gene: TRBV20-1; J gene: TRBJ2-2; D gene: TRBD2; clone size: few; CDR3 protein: CSARTSGRAGELFF; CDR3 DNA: TGCAGTGCTAGAACTAGCGGGAGGGCCGGGGAGCTGTTTTTT
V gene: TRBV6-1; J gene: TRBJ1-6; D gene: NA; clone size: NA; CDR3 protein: CASSESSVFSPLHF; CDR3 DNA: TGTGCCAGCAGTGAATCTTCAGTGTTTTCACCCCTCCACTTT
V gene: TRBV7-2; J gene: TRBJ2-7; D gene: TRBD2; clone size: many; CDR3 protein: CASSLEGTSGAYEQYF; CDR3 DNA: TGTGCCAGCAGCTTAGAGGGGACTAGCGGGGCCTACGAGCAGTACTTC
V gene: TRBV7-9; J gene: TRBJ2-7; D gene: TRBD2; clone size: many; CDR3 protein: CASSTRPGLGLYYEQYF; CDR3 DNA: TGTGCCAGCAGCACGCGACCGGGACTAGGCCTCTACTACGAGCAGTACTTC
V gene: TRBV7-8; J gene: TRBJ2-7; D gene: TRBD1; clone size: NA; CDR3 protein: CASSLGNRGPEQYF; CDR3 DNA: TGTGCCAGCAGCTTAGGAAACAGGGGCCCCGAGCAGTACTTC
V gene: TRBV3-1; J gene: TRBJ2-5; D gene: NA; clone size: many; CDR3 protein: CASSRETAFDF; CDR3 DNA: TGTGCCAGCAGCCGAGAAACAGCGTTCGACTTC
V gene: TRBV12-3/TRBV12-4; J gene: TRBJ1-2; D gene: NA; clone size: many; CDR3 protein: CASSLFSNYGYTF; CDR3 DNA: TGTGCCAGCAGTTTATTCTCAAACTATGGCTACACCTTC
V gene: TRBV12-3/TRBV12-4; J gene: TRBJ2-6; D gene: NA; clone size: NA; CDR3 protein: CASSLPFLASRPGANVLTF; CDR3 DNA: TGTGCCAGCAGCCTCCCTTTTCTTGCAAGCAGGCCTGGGGCCAACGTCCTGACTTTC
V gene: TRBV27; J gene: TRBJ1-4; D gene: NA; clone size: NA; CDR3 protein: CASSPNGGVTRWEKLFF; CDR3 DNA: TGTGCCAGCAGCCCAAACGGAGGGGTTACAAGGTGGGAAAAACTGTTTTTT
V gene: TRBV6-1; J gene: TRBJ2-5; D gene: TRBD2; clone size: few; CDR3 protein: CASTGAGVAETQYF; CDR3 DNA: TGTGCCAGCACCGGAGCGGGAGTGGCGGAGACCCAGTACTTC
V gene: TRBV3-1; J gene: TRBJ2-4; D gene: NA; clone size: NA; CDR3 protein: CASSQEDSKNIQYF; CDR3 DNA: TGTGCCAGCAGCCAAGAGGACTCCAAAAACATTCAGTACTTC
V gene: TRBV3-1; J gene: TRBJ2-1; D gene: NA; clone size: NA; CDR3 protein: CASSQDIGSYNEQFF; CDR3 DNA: TGTGCCAGCAGCCAAGATATTGGCTCCTACAATGAGCAGTTCTTC
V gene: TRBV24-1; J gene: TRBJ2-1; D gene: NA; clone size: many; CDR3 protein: CATSDGGNEQFF; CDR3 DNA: TGTGCCACCAGTGATGGGGGCAATGAGCAGTTCTTC
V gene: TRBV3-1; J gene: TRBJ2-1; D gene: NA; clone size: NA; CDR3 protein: CASSPQPGVTYNEQFF; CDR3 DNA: TGTGCCAGCAGCCCCCAGCCGGGGGTGACCTACAATGAGCAGTTCTTC
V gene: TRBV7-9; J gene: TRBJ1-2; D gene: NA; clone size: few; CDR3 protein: CASLYVDGNYGYTF; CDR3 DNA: TGTGCCAGCCTCTATGTGGACGGCAACTATGGCTACACCTTC
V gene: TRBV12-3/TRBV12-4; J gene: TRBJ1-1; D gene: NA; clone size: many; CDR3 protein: CASSPIGGNAEAFF; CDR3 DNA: TGTGCCAGCAGCCCCATTGGGGGAAACGCTGAAGCTTTCTTT
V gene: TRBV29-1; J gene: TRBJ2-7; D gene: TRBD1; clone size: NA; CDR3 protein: CSVEETGFEQYF; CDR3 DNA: TGCAGCGTTGAGGAGACAGGGTTCGAGCAGTACTTC
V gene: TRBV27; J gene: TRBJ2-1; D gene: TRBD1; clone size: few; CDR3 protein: CASSSKTGGTYNEQFF; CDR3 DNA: TGTGCCAGCAGTTCGAAGACAGGGGGAACCTACAATGAGCAGTTCTTC
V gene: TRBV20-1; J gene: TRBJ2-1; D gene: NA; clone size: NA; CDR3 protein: CSASWGRDEQFF; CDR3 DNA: TGCAGTGCTAGTTGGGGGAGAGATGAGCAGTTCTTC
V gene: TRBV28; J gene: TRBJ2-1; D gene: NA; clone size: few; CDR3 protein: CASSLRGGFSEQFF; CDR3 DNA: TGTGCCAGCAGTTTAAGGGGGGGATTTAGTGAGCAGTTCTTC
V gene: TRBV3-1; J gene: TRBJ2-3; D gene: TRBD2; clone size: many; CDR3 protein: CASRPGGSGTTDTQYF; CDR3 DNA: TGTGCCAGCAGGCCCGGGGGTAGCGGGACGACAGATACGCAGTATTTT
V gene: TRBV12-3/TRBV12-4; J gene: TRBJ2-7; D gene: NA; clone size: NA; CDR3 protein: CASSLVPRPSEQYF; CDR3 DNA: TGTGCCAGCAGTTTAGTTCCCAGACCCAGCGAGCAGTACTTC
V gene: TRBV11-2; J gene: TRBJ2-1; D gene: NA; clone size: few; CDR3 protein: CASSQGPDSYNEQFF; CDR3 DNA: TGTGCCAGCAGCCAAGGACCCGACTCCTACAATGAGCAGTTCTTC
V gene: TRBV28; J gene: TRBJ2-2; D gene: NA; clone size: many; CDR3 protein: CASSLAGHQTGELFF; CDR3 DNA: TGTGCCAGCAGTTTGGCGGGACACCAAACCGGGGAGCTGTTTTTT
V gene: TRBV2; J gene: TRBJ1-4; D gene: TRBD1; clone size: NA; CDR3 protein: CATGQGAEKLFF; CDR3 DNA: TGTGCCACAGGACAGGGAGCTGAAAAACTGTTTTTT
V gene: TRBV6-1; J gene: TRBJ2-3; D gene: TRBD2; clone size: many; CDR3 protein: CASSRGTSGRIDTQYF; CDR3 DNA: TGTGCCAGCAGCAGAGGGACTAGCGGGAGAATAGATACGCAGTATTTT
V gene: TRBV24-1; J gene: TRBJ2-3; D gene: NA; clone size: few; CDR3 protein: CAAGSFTDTQYF; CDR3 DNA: TGTGCCGCGGGAAGTTTCACAGATACGCAGTATTTT
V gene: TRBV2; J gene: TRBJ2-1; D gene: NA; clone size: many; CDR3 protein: CASSVTSAHEQFF; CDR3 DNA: TGTGCCAGCAGTGTGACTAGTGCCCATGAGCAGTTCTTC
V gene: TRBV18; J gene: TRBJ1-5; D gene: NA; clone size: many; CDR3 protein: CASSPTGDSNQPQHF; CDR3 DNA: TGTGCCAGCTCACCAACAGGAGATAGCAATCAGCCCCAGCATTTT
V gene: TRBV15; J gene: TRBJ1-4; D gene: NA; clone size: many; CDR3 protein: CATSRGEGTNEKLFF; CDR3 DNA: TGTGCCACCAGCAGAGGGGAAGGAACTAATGAAAAACTGTTTTTT
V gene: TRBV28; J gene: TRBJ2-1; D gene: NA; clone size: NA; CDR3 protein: CASSSLSGRSNEQFF; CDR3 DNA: TGTGCCAGCAGCTCACTTAGCGGAAGGAGCAATGAGCAGTTCTTC